This is a list of T cell receptor beta chains from one sample in a study of tumor and adjacent non-tumor tissue in lung cancer. TCRdb ran MiXCR on the multiplex PCR reads and lists one entry per CDR3 protein. Here the sample spans 65,000 to 90,000 distinct CDR3 sequences, around two thirds being singletons. Specimen: lung tumor tissue. Every receptor here comes from a woman in her sixties or seventies with non-small cell lung cancer. CDR3s include the opening cysteine and the closing phenylalanine or tryptophan. D genes are given only for firm matches. A row's size may be missing; if present it is once, few, many or a size class.

clone_size j_call d_call v_call cdr3_nt cdr3_aa
NA TRBJ2-7 TRBD1 TRBV11-3 TGTGCCAGCACTTCGGGACAGGGGGCCTCCTCCTATGAGCAGTACTTC CASTSGQGASSYEQYF
NA TRBJ2-3 NA TRBV7-9 TGTGCCAGCAGCCGGTTCGTCGGTGACGTTGATACGCAGTATTTT CASSRFVGDVDTQYF
NA TRBJ2-7 NA TRBV29-1 TGCAGCGTGACCCCGGAAGGGGGGGCCGAGGACTACGAGCATTACTTC CSVTPEGGAEDYEHYF
NA TRBJ2-1 NA TRBV11-1 TGTGCATGCAACCCCGCTGGGATCAGGAGCGATGAGCAGTTCTTC CACNPAGIRSDEQFF
NA TRBJ2-1 NA TRBV6-2/TRBV6-3 TGTGCCGGCAGACTTCGGGAGAGCTCCTACAATGAGCAGTCCTTC CAGRLRESSYNEQSF
NA TRBJ2-3 NA TRBV6-5 TGTACCAGCAGTTACTGGTTTATGAATACAGATACGCAGTATTTT CTSSYWFMNTDTQYF
NA TRBJ1-1 NA TRBV28 TGTGCCAGCAGTTTACCCGGGGACGGATACTCTAACAATGAAGCTTTCTTT CASSLPGDGYSNNEAFF
NA TRBJ2-1 TRBD2 TRBV28 TGTGCCAGTAGTTTAAGACAGGGGTTTAGCGGGAGGCTGGACCACAATGAGCAGTTCTTC CASSLRQGFSGRLDHNEQFF
many TRBJ2-3 TRBD2 TRBV10-3 TGTGCCATCAGTGGGGACGAGACTAGCGTTGGGTATACGCAGTATTTT CAISGDETSVGYTQYF
NA TRBJ1-6 NA TRBV5-5 TGTCCCAGTAGCTTGGTATTGCAGGGAAATTCACCCCTCCACTTT CPSSLVLQGNSPLHF
few TRBJ2-1 TRBD1 TRBV11-2 TGTGCCTGCAGCTTACTTAACAGGGGTGATGGTGAGCAGTTCTTC CACSLLNRGDGEQFF
NA TRBJ2-1 NA TRBV12-3/TRBV12-4 TGTGCCAGCAGTTTAGCCAAGACGGGGGAGGAAGGTAATGAGCAGTTCTTC CASSLAKTGEEGNEQFF
many TRBJ2-5 NA TRBV5-1 TGCGCCAGCAGCTGGGCATCGCAGGAGGGCCAGACCCAGTACTTC CASSWASQEGQTQYF
NA TRBJ2-5 NA TRBV14 TGTACCAGCAGCCAAGGTCACGCCCGGGGGTACGAAGAGACCCAGTACTTC CTSSQGHARGYEETQYF
NA TRBJ2-7 NA TRBV30 TGTGCCTGGAGTGCCTGCGGCAGGGAGCAGTACTTC CAWSACGREQYF
NA TRBJ2-2 NA TRBV6-1 TGTGCCAGCAACAGAGCGCAGGGGAGGGTAAACACCGGGGAGCTGTTTTTT CASNRAQGRVNTGELFF
NA TRBJ2-2 TRBD2 TRBV29-1 TGCAGCACGGGGACTAGCGGGAGTAGCGTCTGGGAGCTGTTTTTT CSTGTSGSSVWELFF
NA TRBJ2-7 TRBD2 TRBV4-1 TGCATCAGCAGTTTCGAGACTAGCGGGAGCTTCTACGAGCAGTACTTC CISSFETSGSFYEQYF
NA TRBJ2-2 NA TRBV12-3/TRBV12-4 TGTGCCTGCAGTCGTAATACTCAGGGGTACACCGGGGAGCCGCTTTTT CACSRNTQGYTGEPLF
NA TRBJ2-1 NA TRBV6-1 TGTGTCGGCAATCTAGAACGGGGACTGTTACACAATGAGCAGTTCTTC CVGNLERGLLHNEQFF
NA TRBJ2-1 NA TRBV12-3/TRBV12-4 TGTGCCAGCAGTTTTCAGAGCTCCTATAATGAGCCGTTCTTC CASSFQSSYNEPFF
NA TRBJ2-5 NA TRBV4-1 TGCGCCAACAGGCAAGGTGGACAGATACAAGAGACCCAGTACTTC CANRQGGQIQETQYF
NA TRBJ2-7 NA TRBV6-1 TGTGCCAGCAGTGCCCCGACAGAGATCCCCTACGAGCAGAACTTC CASSAPTEIPYEQNF
many TRBJ2-1 TRBD1 TRBV28 TGTGCCAGCAGTTTATCCTACAGGGGTTACAATGAGCAGTTCTTC CASSLSYRGYNEQFF
few TRBJ2-7 TRBD2 TRBV5-1 TGCGCCAGCAGCTCAGTGAACCAGCGGGAGTTAAACGAGCAGTACTTC CASSSVNQRELNEQYF
NA TRBJ2-2 TRBD1 TRBV18 TGTGCCACCACGGGACAGGCGAACACCGGGGAGCTGTTTTTT CATTGQANTGELFF
once TRBJ1-5 NA TRBV29-1 TGCAACGTTGAAGGCGGGAACAGTCAGCCCCAGCATTTT CNVEGGNSQPQHF
medium-sized TRBJ1-1 TRBD1 TRBV4-2 TGTGCCAGCAGCCCGGACAGGGCGAACACTGAAGCTTTCTTT CASSPDRANTEAFF
NA TRBJ1-5 NA TRBV12-3/TRBV12-4 TGTGCCAGCAGTTCATCAGGGCCCCCCAACCAGTCCCAGCATTTT CASSSSGPPNQSQHF
once TRBJ2-1 NA TRBV5-1 TGCGCCAGCAGCTTTGGGGACGTCTCCTACAATGAACGGTTCTTC CASSFGDVSYNERFF
NA TRBJ1-5 NA TRBV19 TGTGCCGGTCAAGGGACCGTGGGTTTTGGGCCCCAGCATTTT CAGQGTVGFGPQHF
NA TRBJ2-1 NA TRBV11-1 TGTGCCGGCAGCTTAGTCCTAGCTGGCCTGTACAATGAGCAGTTCTTC CAGSLVLAGLYNEQFF
NA TRBJ2-7 NA TRBV6-2/TRBV6-3 TGTGCCAGCACCATGGACTGGGGCCCCTACGAGCAGTACTTC CASTMDWGPYEQYF
NA TRBJ2-5 NA TRBV13 TGTGCCAGCAGGGTTCGGGGGATGGAGACCCAATACTTC CASRVRGMETQYF
NA TRBJ2-5 NA TRBV6-2/TRBV6-3 TGTGCAAGCAGTTACGATGAGACCCAGTACTTC CASSYDETQYF
NA TRBJ1-5 NA TRBV28 TGTGCCAGCAGTTTTAGTGAGGCGGGGTCCAATCAGCCCCAGCATTTT CASSFSEAGSNQPQHF
medium-sized TRBJ2-7 TRBD1 TRBV6-6 TGTGCCAGCAGCTCAGGACAGGGAAGGAAGTACTTC CASSSGQGRKYF
many TRBJ2-1 TRBD2 TRBV30 TGTGCCTGGAGACGGACTAGCGTTGAAAATGAGCAGTTCTTC CAWRRTSVENEQFF
NA TRBJ2-3 TRBD2 TRBV20-1 TGCAGTGCTAGTGATGGGAGCGGGGGTACGCAGTATTTT CSASDGSGGTQYF
few TRBJ2-5 NA TRBV28 TGTGCCAGCAGCTGGGGGACGCATGTAAAAGAGGCCCAGTACTTC CASSWGTHVKEAQYF
NA TRBJ2-1 NA TRBV29-1 TGCAGCGTTGAAGATTGGCTAGAAGCCGACAATGAGCAGTTCTTC CSVEDWLEADNEQFF
NA TRBJ2-5 NA TRBV20-1 TGCGGTGCTAGAGGTTTCGGAGGACTGGCGGCAATCCAAGAGACCCAGTACTTC CGARGFGGLAAIQETQYF
many TRBJ2-7 TRBD1 TRBV15 TGTGCCACCAGCAGGGGGGACAGTTCAAGGGAGCAGTACTTC CATSRGDSSREQYF
many TRBJ2-1 NA TRBV6-1 TGTGCCAGCAGTGAACTCCGTGCCTACAATGAGCAGTTCTTC CASSELRAYNEQFF
NA TRBJ1-2 NA TRBV5-1 TGCGCCAGCAGCCAGTCCTCCGAGGATGAATACACCTTC CASSQSSEDEYTF
NA TRBJ2-3 NA TRBV4-1 TGCGCCAGCAACCTCAATGGGGATACAGTTACGCAGTATTTT CASNLNGDTVTQYF
NA TRBJ2-1 NA TRBV19 TGTGCCAGTACTTATGGGGTGTTAAACAATGAGCAGTTCTTC CASTYGVLNNEQFF
once TRBJ1-1 TRBD1 TRBV10-3 TGTGTCATCCGGACAGGGGGCACTGAAGCTTTCTTT CVIRTGGTEAFF
once TRBJ2-1 NA TRBV14 TGTGCAGCAGTCTTCAGGGGGGGTAGATACAATGAGCAGTTCTTC CAAVFRGGRYNEQFF
NA TRBJ2-5 TRBD1 TRBV12-3/TRBV12-4 TGTGCCAGCTCTGGGGACAGGGGGCCATGGTCGGAGTCCCAGTATTTC CASSGDRGPWSESQYF
NA TRBJ1-5 NA TRBV6-1 TGTGCCAGCAGCGACACTGGGGCATGTAATCAGCCCCATCATTTT CASSDTGACNQPHHF
NA TRBJ2-7 NA TRBV6-2/TRBV6-3 TGTGCCAGCGGTCCCCCAGGTTCCTACGGGCAGTACTTC CASGPPGSYGQYF
NA TRBJ1-2 TRBD1 TRBV7-8 TGTGCCATCAGCAACAGACAGGGTGCCAACTATGGCTACACCTTC CAISNRQGANYGYTF
NA TRBJ2-2 NA TRBV6-2/TRBV6-3 TGTGCCAGCATCATAACCGCGCGGCCCGGGGAGCTGTTATTT CASIITARPGELLF
NA TRBJ2-1 NA TRBV29-1 TGCAGCGTTGCCACTAACGGGAGTTTTGGTAATGAGCAGTTCTTC CSVATNGSFGNEQFF